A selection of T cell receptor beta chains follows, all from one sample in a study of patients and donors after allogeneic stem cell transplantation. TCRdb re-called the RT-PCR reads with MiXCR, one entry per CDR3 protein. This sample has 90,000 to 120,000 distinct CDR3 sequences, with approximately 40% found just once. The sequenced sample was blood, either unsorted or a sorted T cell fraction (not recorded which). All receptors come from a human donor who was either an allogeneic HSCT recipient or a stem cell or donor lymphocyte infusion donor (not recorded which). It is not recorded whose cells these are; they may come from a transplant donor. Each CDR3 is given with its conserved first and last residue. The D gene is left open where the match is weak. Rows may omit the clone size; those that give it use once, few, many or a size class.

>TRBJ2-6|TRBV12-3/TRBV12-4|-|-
CASSPQTGSGANVLTF
TGTGCCAGCAGCCCTCAGACAGGATCCGGGGCCAACGTCCTGACTTTC
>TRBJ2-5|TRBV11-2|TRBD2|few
CASSLRLAGGTAQETQYF
TGTGCCAGCAGCTTACGTCTAGCGGGAGGTACAGCCCAAGAGACCCAGTACTTC
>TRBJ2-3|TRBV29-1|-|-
CSAEIDTQYF
TGCAGCGCCGAAATAGATACGCAGTATTTT
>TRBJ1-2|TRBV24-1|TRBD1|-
CATSDRTGPTVYTF
TGTGCCACCAGTGACAGGACAGGGCCAACAGTCTACACCTTC
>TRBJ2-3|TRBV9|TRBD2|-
CASSALAGGVADTQYF
TGTGCCAGCAGCGCCCTAGCGGGGGGCGTCGCAGATACGCAGTATTTT
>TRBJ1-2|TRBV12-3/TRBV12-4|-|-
CASSLLPGTDYGYTF
TGTGCCAGCAGTTTACTCCCGGGGACGGACTATGGCTACACCTTC
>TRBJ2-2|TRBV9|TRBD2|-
CASSVDPLLAANTGELFF
TGTGCCAGCAGCGTAGACCCGCTACTAGCGGCTAACACCGGGGAGCTGTTTTTT
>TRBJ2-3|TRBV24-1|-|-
CATSALQGFADTQYF
TGTGCCACCAGTGCCCTTCAGGGGTTTGCAGATACGCAGTATTTT
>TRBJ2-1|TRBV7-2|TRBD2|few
CASSRRSSGNNEQFF
TGTGCCAGCAGCCGCCGGTCTAGCGGCAACAATGAGCAGTTCTTC
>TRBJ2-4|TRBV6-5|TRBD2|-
CASSYSRGGYIQYF
TGTGCCAGCAGTTACTCTCGGGGGGGATACATTCAGTACTTC
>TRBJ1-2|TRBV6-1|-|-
CASSEAPYYGYTF
TGTGCCAGCAGTGAAGCCCCCTACTATGGCTACACCTTC
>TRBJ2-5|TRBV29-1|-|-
CSVEGAGQETQYF
TGCAGCGTTGAAGGAGCAGGCCAAGAGACCCAGTACTTC
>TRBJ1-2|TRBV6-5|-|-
CASSYGGGYGYTF
TGTGCCAGCAGTTACGGAGGGGGGTATGGCTACACCTTC
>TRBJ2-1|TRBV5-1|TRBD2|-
CASSLVSGGPSNEQFF
TGCGCCAGCAGCTTGGTATCGGGAGGGCCAAGTAATGAGCAGTTCTTC
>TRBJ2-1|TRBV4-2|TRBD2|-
CASSQPGLAPVDEQFF
TGTGCCAGCAGCCAACCGGGACTAGCCCCTGTGGATGAGCAGTTCTTC
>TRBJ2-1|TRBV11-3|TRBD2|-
CASSPHDLADNEQFF
TGTGCCAGCAGCCCCCACGATCTAGCGGACAATGAGCAGTTCTTC
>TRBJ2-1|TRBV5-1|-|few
CASSLEVGRSSYNEQFF
TGCGCCAGCAGCTTGGAGGTGGGCCGGAGCTCCTACAATGAGCAGTTCTTC
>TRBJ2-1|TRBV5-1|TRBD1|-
CASSLADRVKIEQFF
TGCGCCAGCAGCTTGGCGGACAGGGTTAAGATTGAGCAGTTCTTC
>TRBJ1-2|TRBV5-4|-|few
CASSVNNGYTF
TGTGCCAGCAGCGTGAACAATGGCTACACCTTC
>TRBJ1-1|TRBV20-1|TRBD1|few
CSARGGQGSGLTEAFF
TGCAGTGCTAGAGGGGGACAGGGGTCGGGCCTCACTGAAGCTTTCTTT
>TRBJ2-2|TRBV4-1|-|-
CASSQRQVSGTGELFF
TGCGCCAGCAGCCAGAGACAGGTCTCTGGCACCGGGGAGCTGTTTTTT
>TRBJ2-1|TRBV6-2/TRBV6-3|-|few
CASSYTLRPNEQFF
TGTGCCAGCAGTTACACCTTAAGGCCCAATGAGCAGTTCTTC
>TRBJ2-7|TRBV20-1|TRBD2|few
CSVTSGALYEQYF
TGCAGTGTTACAAGCGGGGCCCTCTACGAGCAGTACTTC
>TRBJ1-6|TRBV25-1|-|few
CASSDEGEAVPSHF
TGTGCCAGCAGTGACGAGGGAGAAGCAGTTCCCTCTCACTTT
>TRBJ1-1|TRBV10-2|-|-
CASSESGGLEAFF
TGCGCCAGCAGTGAGTCAGGGGGACTGGAAGCTTTCTTT
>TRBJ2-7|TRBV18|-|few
CASSGSYEQYF
TGTGCCAGCTCAGGCTCCTACGAGCAGTACTTC
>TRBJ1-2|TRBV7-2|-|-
CASSSQGFGYTF
TGTGCCAGCAGCTCACAGGGATTCGGCTACACCTTC
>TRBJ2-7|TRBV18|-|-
CASSSPEPSYEQYF
TGTGCCAGCTCATCACCAGAACCCTCCTACGAGCAGTACTTC
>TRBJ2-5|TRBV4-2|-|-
CASSQESPGRSYF
TGTGCCAGCAGCCAAGAGTCTCCGGGACGTTCGTACTTC